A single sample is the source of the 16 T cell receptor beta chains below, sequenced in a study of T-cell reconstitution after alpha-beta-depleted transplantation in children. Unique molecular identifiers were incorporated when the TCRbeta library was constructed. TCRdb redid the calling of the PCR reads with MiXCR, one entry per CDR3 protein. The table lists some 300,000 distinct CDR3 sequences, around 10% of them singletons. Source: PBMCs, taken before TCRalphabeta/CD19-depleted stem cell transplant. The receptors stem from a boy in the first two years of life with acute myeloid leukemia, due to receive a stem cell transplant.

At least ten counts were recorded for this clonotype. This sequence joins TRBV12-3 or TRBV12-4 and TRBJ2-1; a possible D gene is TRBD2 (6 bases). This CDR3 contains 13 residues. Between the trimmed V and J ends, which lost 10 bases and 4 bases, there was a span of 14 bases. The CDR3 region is CAITSKVYNEQFF. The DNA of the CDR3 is TGTGCCATCACTAGCAAAGTTTACAATGAGCAGTTCTTC.

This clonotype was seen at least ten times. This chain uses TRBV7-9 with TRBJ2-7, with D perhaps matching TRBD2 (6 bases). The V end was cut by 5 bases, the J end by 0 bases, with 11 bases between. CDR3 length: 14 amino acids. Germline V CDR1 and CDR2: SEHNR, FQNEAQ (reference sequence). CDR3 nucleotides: TGTGCCAGCAGCCTCGGGGGACTCTCCTACGAGCAGTACTTC. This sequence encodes CASSLGGLSYEQYF.

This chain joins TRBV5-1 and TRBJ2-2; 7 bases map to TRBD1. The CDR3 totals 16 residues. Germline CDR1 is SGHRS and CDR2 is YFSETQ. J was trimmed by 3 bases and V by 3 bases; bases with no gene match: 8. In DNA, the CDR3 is TGCGCCAGCAGCTCCCAAGGGGGCTGGGACACCGGGGAGCTGTTTTTT. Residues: CASSSQGGWDTGELFF.

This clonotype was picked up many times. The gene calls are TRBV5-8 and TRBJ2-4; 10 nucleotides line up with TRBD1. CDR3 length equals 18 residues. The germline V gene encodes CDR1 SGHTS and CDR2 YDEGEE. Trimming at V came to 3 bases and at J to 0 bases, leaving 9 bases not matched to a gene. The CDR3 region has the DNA TGTGCCAGCAGCTCCCCGGGACAGGGGTCTCTAGCCAAAAACATTCAGTACTTC. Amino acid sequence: CASSSPGQGSLAKNIQYF.

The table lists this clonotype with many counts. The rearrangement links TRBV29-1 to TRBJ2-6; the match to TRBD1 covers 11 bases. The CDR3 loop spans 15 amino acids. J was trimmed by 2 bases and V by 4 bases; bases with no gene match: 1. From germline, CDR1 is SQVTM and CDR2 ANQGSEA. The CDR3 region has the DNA TGCAGCGTTGGGACAGGGGGCGCTGGGGCCAACGTCCTGACTTTC. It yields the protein CSVGTGGAGANVLTF.

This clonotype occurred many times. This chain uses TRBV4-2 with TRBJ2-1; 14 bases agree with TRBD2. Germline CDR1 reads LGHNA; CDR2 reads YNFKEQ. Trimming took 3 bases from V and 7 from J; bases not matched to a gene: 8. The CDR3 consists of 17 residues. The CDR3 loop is CASSQYRLAGGQNEQFF. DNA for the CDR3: TGTGCCAGCAGCCAGTATCGACTAGCGGGGGGGCAGAATGAGCAGTTCTTC.

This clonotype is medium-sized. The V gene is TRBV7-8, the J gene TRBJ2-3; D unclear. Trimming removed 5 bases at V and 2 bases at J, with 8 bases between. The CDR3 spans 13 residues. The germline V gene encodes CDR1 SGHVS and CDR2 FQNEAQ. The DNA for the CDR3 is TGTGCCAGCAGCCCGACCCTCACAGATACGCAGTATTTT. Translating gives CASSPTLTDTQYF.

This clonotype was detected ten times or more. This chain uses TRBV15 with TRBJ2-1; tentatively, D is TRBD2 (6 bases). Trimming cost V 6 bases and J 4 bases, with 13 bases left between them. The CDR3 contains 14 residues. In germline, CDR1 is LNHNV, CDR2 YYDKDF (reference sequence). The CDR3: CATRNGGPYNEQFF. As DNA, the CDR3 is TGTGCCACCAGAAACGGGGGACCGTACAATGAGCAGTTCTTC.

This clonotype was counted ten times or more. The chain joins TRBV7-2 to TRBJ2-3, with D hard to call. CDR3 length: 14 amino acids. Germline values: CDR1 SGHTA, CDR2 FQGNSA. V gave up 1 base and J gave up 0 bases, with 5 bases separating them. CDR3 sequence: CASSLVSSTDTQYF. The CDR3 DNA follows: TGTGCCAGCAGCTTAGTTTCTAGCACAGATACGCAGTATTTT.

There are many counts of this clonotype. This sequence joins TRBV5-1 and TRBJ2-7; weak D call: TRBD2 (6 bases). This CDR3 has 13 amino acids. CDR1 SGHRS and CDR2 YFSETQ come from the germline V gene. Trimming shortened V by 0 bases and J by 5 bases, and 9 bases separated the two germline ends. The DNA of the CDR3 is TGCGCCAGCAGCTTGGGGGCGGGGCACGAGCAGTACTTC. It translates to CASSLGAGHEQYF.

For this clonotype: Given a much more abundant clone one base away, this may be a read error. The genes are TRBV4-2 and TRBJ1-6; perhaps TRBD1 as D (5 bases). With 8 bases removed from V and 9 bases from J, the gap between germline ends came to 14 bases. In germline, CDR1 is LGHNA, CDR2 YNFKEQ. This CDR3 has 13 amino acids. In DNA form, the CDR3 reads TGTGCCAGCGGTACAGGAGATAGTTCACCCCTCCACTTT. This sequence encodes CASGTGDSSPLHF.

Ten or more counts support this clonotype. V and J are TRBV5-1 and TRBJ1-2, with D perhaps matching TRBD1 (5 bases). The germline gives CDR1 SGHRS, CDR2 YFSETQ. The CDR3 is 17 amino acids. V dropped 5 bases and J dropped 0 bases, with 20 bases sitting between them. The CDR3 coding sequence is TGCGCCAGCAGGGGTGCCTACGGGGCAGCTCCTAACTATGGCTACACCTTC. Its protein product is CASRGAYGAAPNYGYTF.

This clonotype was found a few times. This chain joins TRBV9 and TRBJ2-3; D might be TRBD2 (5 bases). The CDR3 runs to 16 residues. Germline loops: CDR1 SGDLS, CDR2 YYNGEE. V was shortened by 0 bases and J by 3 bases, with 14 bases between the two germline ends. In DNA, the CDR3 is TGTGCCAGCAGCGTAGCTCCTGGGGAGAGGACAGATACGCAGTATTTT. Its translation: CASSVAPGERTDTQYF.

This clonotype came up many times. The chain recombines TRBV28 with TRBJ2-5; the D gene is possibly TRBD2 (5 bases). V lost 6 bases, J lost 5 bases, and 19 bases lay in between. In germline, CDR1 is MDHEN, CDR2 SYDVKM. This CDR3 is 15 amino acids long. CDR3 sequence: CASSLEPLGAETQYF. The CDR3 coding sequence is TGTGCCAGCAGCTTAGAGCCCTTGGGAGCGGAGACCCAGTACTTC. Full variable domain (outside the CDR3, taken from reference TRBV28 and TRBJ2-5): DVKVTQSSRYLVKRTGEKVFLECVQDMDHENMFWYRQDPGLGLRLIYFSYDVKMKEKGDIPEGYSVSREKKERFSLILESASTNQTSMYLCASSLEPLGAETQYFGPGTRLLVL.

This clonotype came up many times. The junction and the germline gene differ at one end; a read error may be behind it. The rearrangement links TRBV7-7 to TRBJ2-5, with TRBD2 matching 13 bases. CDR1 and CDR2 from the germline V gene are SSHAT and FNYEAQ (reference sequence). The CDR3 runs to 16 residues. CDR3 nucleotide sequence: TGTGCTAGCAGCCCAGGACTAGCGGGGGTCCAAGAGACCCAGTACTTC. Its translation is CASSPGLAGVQETQYF.

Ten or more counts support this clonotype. The DNA of the CDR3 is TGTGCCAGCAGAGGGTTTAACGGGGAGCTGTTTTTT. It encodes CASRGFNGELFF. The rearrangement uses TRBV6-5 and TRBJ2-2; D gene uncertain. The CDR3 covers 12 residues. V gave up 6 bases and J gave up 7 bases, with 9 bases separating them. The germline CDR1 and CDR2 sequences are MNHEY and SVGAGI.